Listed here are 21 T cell receptor beta chains from one sample, sequenced in a study of vaccination effects on CD4 cells after COVID-19. CD4+ T cells were isolated after about nine days of culture. This person's SARS-CoV-2 infection, confirmed by PCR, occurred between March and December 2020. The vaccine given was either BNT162b2 or mRNA-1273, in two doses. Using immunoSEQ multiplex PCR, the repertoire was profiled, and TCRdb retains in-frame clones only, with some absent. In the table there are approximately 30,000 clones, about 68% of which are singletons. Their antigen targets remain unknown. This sample comprised CD4+ T cells from PBMCs cultured without peptide, obtained after COVID-19 vaccination. These receptors came from a human donor who had a prior SARS-CoV-2 infection.

This rearrangement joins TRBV18 to TRBJ2-7; a weak D match, TRBD2 (5 bases). This CDR3 comprises 13 residues. Germline CDR1 and CDR2: KGHSH and LQKENI. V gave up 3 bases and J gave up 5 bases, with 11 bases separating them. The CDR3 DNA is TGTGCCAGCTCACCCGCCCCTAGCAACGAGCAGTACTTC. It translates to CASSPAPSNEQYF.

The V gene is TRBV27, the J gene TRBJ1-6; 10 bases are a match to TRBD1. V shed 5 bases and J 7 bases; nucleotides not matched to a gene: 2. Germline loops: CDR1 MNHEY, CDR2 SMNVEV (reference sequence). The length of the CDR3 is 14 residues. This chain's CDR3 is CASSPGQGNSPLHF. In DNA, the CDR3 is TGTGCCAGCAGTCCGGGACAGGGGAATTCACCCCTCCACTTT.

The J gene is TRBJ2-5, the V gene TRBV5-5, with 7 bases fitting TRBD1. J lost 4 bases, V lost 0 bases, and 3 bases had no gene match. Looked up from germline, CDR1 is SGHKS and CDR2 is YYEKEE (reference sequence). CDR3 length: 14 residues. This CDR3 is CASSLVRQGETQYF. Written as DNA, the CDR3 is TGTGCCAGCAGCTTGGTCAGACAGGGAGAGACCCAGTACTTC.

The chain joins TRBV6-6 to TRBJ2-2; TRBD1 might be the D (6 bases). This CDR3 is 13 amino acids long. V lost 2 bases to trimming and J lost 6 bases, with 7 bases between them. Germline lookup yields CDR1 MNHNY and CDR2 SVGAGI (reference sequence). CDR3 loop: CASSYGGAGELFF. The CDR3 DNA is TGTGCCAGCAGTTACGGGGGCGCCGGGGAGCTGTTTTTT.

The gene calls are TRBV9 and TRBJ1-1; D perhaps matches TRBD1 (5 bases). The length of the CDR3 is 14 residues. Germline V CDR1 and CDR2: SGDLS, YYNGEE. Trimming stripped 6 bases from V and 1 base from J, with 13 bases between. The CDR3 loop is CASTGEQPNTEAFF. DNA of the CDR3: TGTGCCAGCACGGGGGAACAGCCGAACACTGAAGCTTTCTTT.

The chain links TRBV28 to TRBJ2-7; D may be TRBD1 or TRBD2 (5 bases each). Germline V gene data show CDR1 as MDHEN and CDR2 as SYDVKM. V lost 8 bases, J lost 2 bases, and 7 bases lay in between. CDR3 size: 11 residues. The CDR3 DNA reads TGTGCCAGCGGGGGACCCTACGAGCAGTACTTC. It codes for CASGGPYEQYF.

The chain carries TRBV3-1 (or the pseudogene TRBV3-2) and TRBJ2-3; D gene uncertain. The V and J ends lost 0 bases and 4 bases respectively, with 17 bases between them. CDR3 length: 17 amino acids. Per the germline V gene, CDR1 is LGHDT and CDR2 is YNNKEL (reference sequence). The CDR3 loop reads CASSQDRSGMRADTQYF. CDR3 bases: TGTGCCAGCAGCCAAGATAGATCCGGCATGAGAGCAGATACGCAGTATTTT.

This clone has only a few counts. V gene TRBV5-6 combines with J gene TRBJ2-1; D unclear. The germline CDR1 and CDR2 sequences are SGHDT and YYEEEE. The CDR3 extends over 12 amino acids. Deletions cut 3 bases from V and 9 bases from J, with 10 bases between. The CDR3 region has the DNA TGTGCCAGCAGCTCCGCCTGGGGTGAGCAGTTCTTC. This sequence encodes CASSSAWGEQFF.

J is TRBJ2-1 and V is TRBV27, with 12 bases matching TRBD2. The CDR3 loop spans 16 amino acids. The ends lost 7 bases at V and 8 bases at J; junction bases unmatched: 12. CDR1 and CDR2 (germline): MNHEY, SMNVEV (reference sequence). CDR3 nucleotides: TGTGCCAGCACCGCCCACGCTAGCGGGGGGGCTTATGAGCAGTTCTTC. It specifies CASTAHASGGAYEQFF.

The chain combines TRBV28 with TRBJ2-1; 7 positions match TRBD2. Germline V gene sequence: CDR1 MDHEN, CDR2 SYDVKM. J was trimmed by 4 bases and V by 1 base; bases with no gene match: 4. This CDR3 is built from 15 residues. The CDR3 region has the DNA TGTGCCAGCAGTTTATCGTACGGGGGGTACAATGAGCAGTTCTTC. Its protein product is CASSLSYGGYNEQFF.

The V call is TRBV10-3, the J call TRBJ1-2; 12 bases map to TRBD1. Germline trimming cut 6 bases from V and 3 bases from J; bases unmatched to any gene: 8. The length of the CDR3 is 16 residues. The germline V gene has CDR1 ENHRY and CDR2 SYGVKD. The CDR3 nucleotides read TGTGCCATCAGGGCCGGGACAGGGGGCACTGACTATGGCTACACCTTC. Encoded protein: CAIRAGTGGTDYGYTF.

V and J are TRBV4-1 and TRBJ2-7; 11 bases fit TRBD1. This CDR3 is 17 amino acids long. V lost 5 bases, J lost 3 bases, and 12 bases stayed unmatched. Germline V CDR1 and CDR2: MGHRA, YSYEKL. Here the CDR3 reads CASSKLSAGTGGYEQYF. In DNA form, the CDR3 reads TGCGCCAGCAGCAAACTAAGCGCCGGGACAGGGGGCTACGAGCAGTACTTC.

This chain joins TRBV14 and TRBJ2-7; the D gene is possibly TRBD1 (6 bases). The CDR3 length is 14 residues. CDR1 and CDR2 (germline): SGHDN, FVKESK. The V end lost 8 bases, the J end lost 4 bases, and 18 bases lay between the germline ends. The chain's CDR3 is CASGSGAFLYEQYF. In nucleotides, the CDR3 is TGTGCCAGCGGTTCAGGGGCCTTCCTATACGAGCAGTACTTC. The full variable domain, in which reference TRBV14 and TRBJ2-7 provide the parts outside the CDR3, is EAGVTQFPSHSVIEKGQTVTLRCDPISGHDNLYWYRRVMGKEIKFLLHFVKESKQDESGMPNNRFLAERTGGTYSTLKVQPAELEDSGVYFCASGSGAFLYEQYFGPGTRLTVT.

About this clone itself: One end of the junction is discordant with germline, which a read error may explain. This chain uses TRBV7-7 with TRBJ2-1, with D tentatively TRBD1 (6 bases). The V gene's germline CDR1 is SSHAT and CDR2 FNYEAQ (reference sequence). CDR3 length equals 15 residues. CDR3 sequence: CASSLTGSSYNEQFF. The DNA of the CDR3 is TGTGCTAGCAGCTTAACAGGGAGCTCCTACAATGAGCAGTTCTTC.

V and J are TRBV5-1 and TRBJ1-1; D gene ambiguous. The germline gives CDR1 SGHRS, CDR2 YFSETQ. This CDR3 spans 14 amino acids. V gave up 5 bases and J gave up 2 bases, with 13 bases separating them. CDR3 sequence: CASRATTGNTEAFF. In DNA form, the CDR3 reads TGCGCCAGCAGAGCCACGACCGGTAACACTGAAGCTTTCTTT.

The chain carries TRBV24-1 and TRBJ2-1, with a tentative D call TRBD2 (5 bases). The ends were cut back, 7 bases at V and 0 bases at J, with 21 bases in the middle. The V gene's germline CDR1 is KGHDR and CDR2 SFDVKD. This CDR3 is 18 amino acids long. Here the CDR3 reads CATSPGWLQDNSYNEQFF. CDR3 coding DNA: TGTGCCACCAGCCCGGGATGGCTGCAAGATAACTCCTACAATGAGCAGTTCTTC.

V usage is TRBV7-8 and J usage is TRBJ2-5; D uncertain. The germline V gene encodes CDR1 SGHVS and CDR2 FQNEAQ. The CDR3 runs 11 residues. The V gene lost 5 bases and the J gene lost 5 bases, with 6 bases spanning the gap. CDR3 in DNA: TGTGCCAGCAGCGCGCGGGAGACCCAGTACTTC. This codes for CASSARETQYF.

The CDR3 coding sequence is TGCGCCAGCAGCCATATTACCAGGGGGGAGACCCAGTACTTC. It encodes CASSHITRGETQYF. The chain links TRBV4-1 to TRBJ2-5, with 7 positions matching TRBD1. The germline V gene encodes CDR1 MGHRA and CDR2 YSYEKL. This CDR3 comprises 14 residues. With V trimmed by 3 bases and J by 5 bases, 6 bases remained unmatched.

In this sample, this clone turned up a few times. The rearrangement links TRBV6-5 to TRBJ2-7; a possible D gene is TRBD1 (6 bases). V lost 6 bases and J 9 bases, leaving 18 bases between the germline ends. Germline assignment: CDR1 MNHEY and CDR2 SVGAGI. This CDR3 is built from 13 residues. CDR3 nucleotide sequence: TGTGCCAGCAGGGACCCACAGGGTTTCGGGCAGTACTTC. It specifies CASRDPQGFGQYF.

The chain links TRBV6-1 to TRBJ2-5, with 7 bases matching TRBD2. The length of the CDR3 is 18 residues. Trimming cost V 4 bases and J 4 bases; bases outside gene matches: 18. Per germline, CDR1 MNHNS and CDR2 SASEGT. CDR3 residues: CASSARGTSAHLVETQYF. For the CDR3, the DNA is TGTGCCAGCAGTGCCCGCGGCACTAGCGCCCATCTGGTAGAGACCCAGTACTTC.

This chain links TRBV4-1 with TRBJ1-2; 9 nucleotides align to TRBD1. This CDR3 has 14 residues. Germline values: CDR1 MGHRA, CDR2 YSYEKL. Unmatched junction bases numbered 9, after V lost 6 bases and J lost 7 bases. CDR3 sequence reads: CASRRPGQGSGYTF. In nucleotides, the CDR3 is TGCGCCAGCAGGCGACCGGGACAGGGCTCTGGCTACACCTTC.